This paragraph reports one TCR beta chain. This specimen belongs to a study of blood T cell repertoires in COVID-19. The CDR3 totals 16 residues. CDR1 and CDR2 (germline): KGHSH, LQKENI. Trimming left V 2 bases short and J 3 bases short, with 16 bases between. TCRdb's copy holds only in-frame clones and misses some; the assay was immunoSEQ multiplex PCR. The data show hundreds of thousands of clones, around four fifths seen once. This clonotype was obtained from a woman aged 40 to 49 with active or convalescent COVID-19. The source material was peripheral blood. The chain joins TRBV18 to TRBJ1-2; the D gene is possibly TRBD1 (6 bases). This chain's CDR3 is CASSPRGTGTHYGYTF. In nucleotides, the CDR3 is TGTGCCAGCTCACCAAGGGGAACAGGGACGCACTATGGCTACACCTTC.